One and the same sample provided the 19 T cell receptor beta chains below, sequenced in a study of CD8+ T cells in alopecia areata. Sequencing relied on a cDNA template that was reverse transcribed from extracted RNA. Assay: immunoSEQ multiplex PCR; the TCRdb copy retains only in-frame clones and omits some. The profile shows fewer than 350,000 clones, 55% to 75% of them singletons. This sample's treatment: oral pan-JAK inhibitor, 5-10 mg twice daily. The sample in question was CD4+ T cells sorted from blood, obtained at week 24, from a patient treated with tofacitinib. These receptors came from a human donor with alopecia areata.

The genes are TRBV28 and TRBJ2-5; no definite D call. The germline gives CDR1 MDHEN, CDR2 SYDVKM. Trimming pared 2 bases from V and 4 bases from J, leaving 2 bases between. The CDR3 is made up of 11 amino acids. CDR3 DNA sequence: TGTGCCAGCAGTTTAACAGAGACCCAGTACTTC. As protein: CASSLTETQYF.

The gene calls are TRBV6-1 and TRBJ1-2; no firm D call. With 6 bases removed from V and 2 bases from J, the gap between germline ends came to 13 bases. Looked up from germline, CDR1 is MNHNS and CDR2 is SASEGT. CDR3 length: 14 residues. Here the CDR3 reads CASRDQLSNYGYTF. For the CDR3, the DNA is TGTGCCAGCAGGGATCAGTTATCGAACTATGGCTACACCTTC.

Note on this clone: Compared with germline, one end of the junction differs, possibly owing to a read error. The CDR3 DNA reads as TGTGCCAGCAGTTACTCCTCCTTCAATGAGCAGTTCTTC. It is translated as CASSYSSFNEQFF. The rearrangement uses TRBV6-5 and TRBJ2-1, with unresolved D. The CDR3 covers 13 residues. Germline-derived CDR1 and CDR2 are MNHEY and SVGAGI.

In this sample, this clone turned up many times. The J gene is TRBJ2-1, the V gene TRBV7-2, with 8 nucleotides matching TRBD2. V was pared by 2 bases and J by 6 bases, with 15 bases of the junction left unmatched. This CDR3 is 18 amino acids long. CDR1 and CDR2 from the germline V gene are SGHTA and FQGNSA. CDR3 sequence: CASSLFPRGGANTNEQFF. In nucleotides, the CDR3 is TGTGCCAGCAGCTTATTTCCCCGGGGGGGGGCCAACACCAATGAGCAGTTCTTC.

The V and J genes are TRBV7-2 and TRBJ2-1; 9 positions match TRBD2. The CDR3 is 15 residues long. V lost 5 bases to trimming and J lost 0 bases; unmatched junction nucleotides: 2. Germline loops: CDR1 SGHTA, CDR2 FQGNSA. The CDR3 DNA follows: TGTGCCAGCAGCCTGGGACTAGCCTCCTACAATGAGCAGTTCTTC. Protein product: CASSLGLASYNEQFF.

The J gene is TRBJ1-1, the V gene TRBV27; D possibly corresponds to TRBD1 (6 bases). Germline CDR1 and CDR2: MNHEY and SMNVEV (reference sequence). V dropped 1 base and J dropped 1 base, with 13 bases sitting between them. The CDR3 runs 16 residues. CDR3 protein: CASSLLQGRTNTEAFF. The CDR3 DNA is TGTGCCAGCAGTTTATTACAGGGCAGAACGAACACTGAAGCTTTCTTT.

The chain is built from TRBV29-1 and TRBJ1-1; D might be TRBD1 (6 bases). The CDR3 is made up of 13 amino acids. The germline gives CDR1 SQVTM, CDR2 ANQGSEA. Between the trimmed V and J ends, which lost 5 bases and 4 bases, there was a span of 14 bases. CDR3 sequence reads: CSVQGLGRTEAFF. CDR3 sequence (DNA): TGCAGCGTTCAGGGGCTAGGGCGCACTGAAGCTTTCTTT.

The V and J genes are TRBV6-5 and TRBJ2-1; a weak D match, TRBD2 (7 bases). The V gene lost 0 bases and the J gene lost 12 bases, with 18 bases spanning the gap. There are 15 residues in the CDR3. Germline V gene data show CDR1 as MNHEY and CDR2 as SVGAGI. The CDR3 DNA follows: TGTGCCAGCAGTTACTCGGCGGCAACGGGGGGCGCGCAGTTCTTC. Translating it yields CASSYSAATGGAQFF.

This clone was counted between two and nine times. The chain uses TRBV5-4 and TRBJ2-3; TRBD1 agrees at 7 bases. CDR1 SGHNT and CDR2 YYREEE come from the germline V gene (reference sequence). The CDR3 totals 15 residues. V lost 2 bases and J lost 3; bases outside the gene matches: 6. CDR3 amino acids: CASSFDRVGTDTQYF. The CDR3 bases are TGTGCCAGCAGCTTCGACAGGGTAGGGACAGATACGCAGTATTTT.

CDR3 sequence reads: CASSLYPPRRAGADNQPQHF. CDR3 DNA sequence: TGTGCCAGCAGTTTATATCCCCCTCGTCGAGCAGGGGCCGACAATCAGCCCCAGCATTTT. J is TRBJ1-5 and V is TRBV28; D may be TRBD1 (6 bases). The CDR3 length is 20 residues. Per germline, CDR1 MDHEN and CDR2 SYDVKM. V shed 1 base and J shed 3 bases, with 25 bases lying between them.

The chain joins TRBV30 to TRBJ1-4, with unresolved D. Trimming cost V 3 bases and J 0 bases, with 8 bases left between them. This CDR3 has 14 residues. Per the germline V gene, CDR1 is GTSNPN and CDR2 is SVGIG (reference sequence). The CDR3 is CAWRIQATNEKLFF. The CDR3 DNA reads as TGTGCCTGGAGGATCCAAGCAACTAATGAAAAACTGTTTTTT.

The sample holds a few counts of this clone. This chain uses TRBV7-2 with TRBJ2-5, with 10 positions matching TRBD2. The J segment lost 2 bases and the V segment lost 5 bases, leaving 5 bases of the junction unmatched. The CDR3 totals 15 residues. Germline loops: CDR1 SGHTA, CDR2 FQGNSA. In nucleotides, the CDR3 is TGTGCCAGCAGCCCCCCAGCGGGGGGGCAAGAGACCCAGTACTTC. This translates into CASSPPAGGQETQYF. Full variable domain (outside the CDR3, taken from reference TRBV7-2 and TRBJ2-5): GAGVSQSPSNKVTEKGKDVELRCDPISGHTALYWYRQSLGQGLEFLIYFQGNSAPDKSGLPSDRFSAERTGGSVSTLTIQRTQQEDSAVYLCASSPPAGGQETQYFGPGTRLLVL.

This clone was seen only a few times. The chain employs TRBV29-1 and TRBJ1-4; D remains ambiguous. The V gene's germline CDR1 is SQVTM and CDR2 ANQGSEA. The CDR3 contains 13 residues. The germline V and J ends were trimmed by 1 base and 8 bases, with 11 bases remaining between them. DNA for the CDR3: TGCAGCGTTGAAGGGCCTCCGAGGGAAAAACTGTTTTTT. This encodes CSVEGPPREKLFF. The whole variable domain, remainder taken from reference TRBV29-1 and TRBJ1-4, is SAVISQKPSRDICQRGTSLTIQCQVDSQVTMMFWYRQQPGQSLTLIATANQGSEATYESGFVIDKFPISRPNLTFSTLTVSNMSPEDSSIYLCSVEGPPREKLFFGSGTQLSVL.

The chain combines TRBV25-1 with TRBJ1-4, with a possible D match to TRBD1 (6 bases). Germline CDR1 reads MGHDK; CDR2 reads SYGVNS. V lost 9 bases to trimming and J lost 8 bases, with 31 bases between them. The CDR3 contains 18 residues. The CDR3 DNA sequence: TGTGCCAGTGACCCGCCAACCGAGAACAAGGGGGTCAGGGAAAAACTGTTTTTT. Residues: CASDPPTENKGVREKLFF. The full variable domain, completed using reference TRBV25-1 and TRBJ1-4, is EADIYQTPRYLVIGTGKKITLECSQTMGHDKMYWYQQDPGMELHLIHYSYGVNSTEKGDLSSESTVSRIRTEHFPLTLESARPSHTSQYLCASDPPTENKGVREKLFFGSGTQLSVL.

The rearrangement uses TRBV20-1 and TRBJ2-5; D unresolved. This CDR3 region has 10 residues. Germline V gene data show CDR1 as DFQATT and CDR2 as SNEGSKA (reference sequence). Trimming stripped 4 bases from V and 3 bases from J, with 3 bases between. For the CDR3, the DNA is TGCAGTGCTATGGAAGAGACCCAGTACTTC. Encoded protein: CSAMEETQYF.

The table lists this clone with a few counts. This chain uses TRBV10-3 with TRBJ2-2; D is ambiguous. In germline, CDR1 is ENHRY, CDR2 SYGVKD. V lost 7 bases and J lost 2, with 11 bases in between. The CDR3 is made up of 14 amino acids. The DNA of the CDR3 is TGTGCCATCAAGTCATCCACTAACACCGGGGAGCTGTTTTTT. This translates into CAIKSSTNTGELFF.

This chain joins TRBV7-2 and TRBJ2-7, with TRBD1 matching 10 bases. Looked up from germline, CDR1 is SGHTA and CDR2 is FQGNSA. The junction had 7 bases not matched to a gene; V was cut back by 5 bases and J by 3 bases. The CDR3 runs to 15 residues. The DNA for the CDR3 is TGTGCCAGCAGCCTGCGCCGGGACAGGGGCTACGAGCAGTACTTC. Its protein product is CASSLRRDRGYEQYF.

The V call is TRBV4-3, the J call TRBJ2-5, with D possibly being TRBD1 or TRBD2 (5 bases each). Germline V lookup: CDR1 LGHNA, CDR2 YSLEER. CDR3 length: 14 residues. Trimming took 1 base from V and 5 from J, leaving 11 bases between them. CDR3 coding DNA: TGCGCCAGCAGCCAAGTTGGGGGATTGGAGACCCAGTACTTC. Protein sequence: CASSQVGGLETQYF.

CDR3 protein: CAWTGGMNTEAFF. CDR3 coding DNA: TGTGCCTGGACAGGGGGTATGAACACTGAAGCTTTCTTT. The V and J genes are TRBV30 and TRBJ1-1; 7 positions match TRBD1. Germline CDR1 GTSNPN, CDR2 SVGIG (reference sequence). The CDR3 is 13 amino acids. V shed 4 bases, J shed 0 bases, and the junction held 2 bases outside the gene matches.